The 7 T cell receptor beta chains reported below all come from one sample, sequenced in a study of Graves' ophthalmopathy and Graves' hyperthyroidism. For repertoire sequencing, the TCR beta CDR3 regions were amplified from RNA transcripts. Scientists carried out first-round RT-PCR using HTBI primers and then a second-round multiplex PCR. TCRdb analysed the multiplex PCR reads with MiXCR anew, one entry per CDR3 protein. The table lists approximately 700,000 distinct CDR3 sequences, 35% to 50% of them singletons. The sequenced sample was peripheral blood. The receptors derive from an adult man with Graves' ophthalmopathy.

This clonotype was detected once. The V and J genes are TRBV7-6 and TRBJ2-5, with D tentatively TRBD1 (5 bases). The germline gives CDR1 SGHVS, CDR2 FNYEAQ. Trimming took off 3 bases at V and 5 bases at J, with 10 bases between the two ends. CDR3 length equals 13 residues. The CDR3 loop is CASSFHPGETQYF. CDR3 coding DNA: TGTGCCAGCAGCTTCCACCCAGGGGAGACCCAGTACTTC. The variable domain in full, completed from reference TRBV7-6 and TRBJ2-5, reads GAGVSQSPRYKVTKRGQDVALRCDPISGHVSLYWYRQALGQGPEFLTYFNYEAQQDKSGLPNDRFSAERPEGSISTLTIQRTEQRDSAMYRCASSFHPGETQYFGPGTRLLVL.

The table lists this clonotype with many counts. J is TRBJ2-6 and V is TRBV5-8; 7 bases map to TRBD1. Losses at the gene ends were 4 bases for V and 3 bases for J; bases not matched to a gene: 7. In germline, CDR1 is SGHTS, CDR2 YDEGEE. The CDR3 runs 16 residues. CDR3 residues: CASSDYRGFGANVLTF. In DNA form, the CDR3 reads TGTGCCAGCAGCGATTACAGGGGTTTTGGGGCCAACGTCCTGACTTTC.

The CDR3 region is CASSSGGPRGNQPQHF. The CDR3 DNA reads TGTGCCAGCAGCTCAGGGGGTCCTCGGGGCAATCAGCCCCAGCATTTT. The chain links TRBV7-2 to TRBJ1-5; 7 bases map to TRBD1. V lost 4 bases to trimming and J lost 2 bases; unmatched junction nucleotides: 8. This CDR3 is built from 16 residues. Germline-derived CDR1 and CDR2 are SGHTA and FQGNSA.

This clonotype was recorded a few times. The chain employs TRBV2 and TRBJ2-2, with 7 bases identical to TRBD2. V lost 5 bases and J lost 2; bases outside the gene matches: 11. Germline V gene data show CDR1 as SNHLY and CDR2 as FYNNEI. The CDR3 runs to 17 residues. Written as DNA, the CDR3 is TGTGCCAGCAGTCCTAGCGGCCCGACTGCTAACACCGGGGAGCTGTTTTTT. Amino acids: CASSPSGPTANTGELFF.

This clonotype was seen many times. The chain joins TRBV29-1 to TRBJ2-7; D is uncertain. V gave up 5 bases and J gave up 1 base, with 6 bases separating them. The CDR3 is 11 amino acids. The V gene's germline CDR1 is SQVTM and CDR2 ANQGSEA. DNA for the CDR3: TGCAGCGTTTCAGGTTCCTACGAGCAGTACTTC. It yields the protein CSVSGSYEQYF.

The table lists this clonotype with many counts. The rearrangement joins TRBV4-2 to TRBJ1-2; the match to TRBD1 covers 9 bases. The germline CDR1 and CDR2 sequences are LGHNA and YNFKEQ. The J segment lost 8 bases and the V segment lost 1 base, leaving 8 bases of the junction unmatched. The CDR3 runs to 15 residues. The CDR3 sequence: CASSQGVTGGQGYTF. CDR3 nucleotide sequence: TGTGCCAGCAGCCAAGGGGTCACAGGGGGCCAAGGCTACACCTTC.

This clonotype was seen at least ten times. Here the CDR3 reads CASTTGTVVEQYF. CDR3 nucleotides: TGTGCCAGCACCACCGGGACCGTTGTCGAGCAGTACTTC. This rearrangement joins TRBV6-6 to TRBJ2-7; the D call may be TRBD1 or TRBD2 (5 bases each). The CDR3 spans 13 residues. Germline lookup yields CDR1 MNHNY and CDR2 SVGAGI (reference sequence). V lost 7 bases and J lost 6, with 16 bases in between.